The 21 T cell receptor beta chains given below trace back to one sample, sequenced in a study of blood T cell repertoires in COVID-19. The method was immunoSEQ multiplex PCR; TCRdb's version includes in-frame clones alone and lacks a portion of them. The sample gives around 700,000 clones, about 90% of which show up once; roughly 0.25% is in the top ten. Source material: peripheral blood. These TCRs come from a woman aged 18 to 35 with acute or convalescent COVID-19.

The chain joins TRBV5-4 to TRBJ2-3; 10 bases match TRBD2. The CDR3 consists of 16 residues. The J segment lost 2 bases and the V segment lost 4 bases, leaving 7 bases of the junction unmatched. CDR1 SGHNT and CDR2 YYREEE come from the germline V gene (reference sequence). DNA of the CDR3: TGTGCCAGCAGCGAAGGGCTAGCGGGGGCCACAGATACGCAGTATTTT. Translation gives CASSEGLAGATDTQYF. The full variable domain, its missing parts supplied by reference TRBV5-4 and TRBJ2-3, is ETGVTQSPTHLIKTRGQQVTLRCSSQSGHNTVSWYQQALGQGPQFIFQYYREEENGRGNFPPRFSGLQFPNYSSELNVNALELDDSALYLCASSEGLAGATDTQYFGPGTRLTVL.

V gene TRBV5-1 combines with J gene TRBJ1-2; D is uncertain. V dropped 4 bases and J dropped 8 bases, with 15 bases sitting between them. This CDR3 has 13 amino acids. Germline V lookup: CDR1 SGHRS, CDR2 YFSETQ. CDR3 in amino acids: CASSPTDGEGYTF. In DNA form, the CDR3 reads TGCGCCAGCAGCCCAACCGACGGGGAAGGCTACACCTTC.

V is TRBV7-2 and J is TRBJ1-1; D gene uncertain. This CDR3 comprises 18 residues. V was clipped by 1 base and J by 6 bases, with 24 bases between them. The germline V gene encodes CDR1 SGHTA and CDR2 FQGNSA. CDR3 bases: TGTGCCAGCAGCTTAGGTTGGGGAATGGGAGGGATCGGATCTGAAGCTTTCTTT. Translating gives CASSLGWGMGGIGSEAFF. The variable domain in full, with the rest retrieved from reference TRBV7-2 and TRBJ1-1, is GAGVSQSPSNKVTEKGKDVELRCDPISGHTALYWYRQSLGQGLEFLIYFQGNSAPDKSGLPSDRFSAERTGGSVSTLTIQRTQQEDSAVYLCASSLGWGMGGIGSEAFFGQGTRLTVV.

This clone came up a few times. This rearrangement joins TRBV27 to TRBJ1-6; 9 positions agree with TRBD1. Germline assignment: CDR1 MNHEY and CDR2 SMNVEV (reference sequence). With 4 bases clipped from V and 10 bases from J, the junction kept 8 bases outside the gene matches. The CDR3 is 15 residues long. CDR3 bases: TGTGCCAGCAGTTCAATTGGGACAGGGTACTCACCCCTCCACTTT. Residues: CASSSIGTGYSPLHF.

The V call is TRBV6-2 or TRBV6-3, the J call TRBJ2-1, with D perhaps matching TRBD2 (5 bases). With 6 bases removed from V and 0 bases from J, the gap between germline ends came to 12 bases. The germline gives CDR1 MNHEY, CDR2 SVGEGT. This CDR3 is built from 15 residues. The CDR3 protein is CASSLASSSYNEQFF. The CDR3 DNA reads as TGTGCCAGCAGCCTAGCTAGCAGCTCCTACAATGAGCAGTTCTTC.

The gene calls are TRBV9 and TRBJ2-2; 12 bases are a match to TRBD2. Germline V CDR1 and CDR2: SGDLS, YYNGEE. V shed 3 bases, J shed 2 bases, and the junction held 8 bases outside the gene matches. The CDR3 is 18 residues long. In DNA form, the CDR3 reads TGTGCCAGCAGCGCCCCGGGACTAGCGGGCCTCAACACCGGGGAGCTGTTTTTT. It yields the protein CASSAPGLAGLNTGELFF. The full variable domain, with the rest looked up from reference TRBV9 and TRBJ2-2, is DSGVTQTPKHLITATGQRVTLRCSPRSGDLSVYWYQQSLDQGLQFLIQYYNGEERAKGNILERFSAQQFPDLHSELNLSSLELGDSALYFCASSAPGLAGLNTGELFFGEGSRLTVL.

CDR3 loop: CASSEAGGGLHF. The CDR3 nucleotides read TGTGCCAGCAGTGAAGCGGGGGGGGGACTCCACTTT. The chain has TRBV6-1 and TRBJ1-6, with D tentatively TRBD1 (5 bases). Germline-derived CDR1 and CDR2 are MNHNS and SASEGT. The germline V and J ends were trimmed by 0 bases and 16 bases, with 10 bases remaining between them. The CDR3 sequence is 12 residues long.

This sequence joins TRBV5-1 and TRBJ2-1, with 7 nucleotides matching TRBD1. J lost 0 bases, V lost 0 bases, and 3 bases had no gene match. Per germline, CDR1 SGHRS and CDR2 YFSETQ. This CDR3 has 16 amino acids. The CDR3 DNA follows: TGCGCCAGCAGCTTGGGACAGGGCGCCTCCTACAATGAGCAGTTCTTC. Protein sequence: CASSLGQGASYNEQFF.

The V and J genes are TRBV12-5 and TRBJ1-1; perhaps TRBD1 as D (5 bases). The CDR3 has 16 residues. The germline V gene encodes CDR1 LGHNT and CDR2 FRNRAP. V was shortened by 3 bases and J by 1 base, with 15 bases between the two germline ends. CDR3 protein: CASGLILQGGNTEAFF. For the CDR3, the DNA is TGTGCTAGTGGTTTAATCCTCCAGGGCGGGAACACTGAAGCTTTCTTT.

The chain carries TRBV5-1 and TRBJ1-2; 7 bases are shared with TRBD1. Germline loops: CDR1 SGHRS, CDR2 YFSETQ. The CDR3 loop spans 14 amino acids. With 5 bases clipped from V and 6 bases from J, the junction kept 10 bases outside the gene matches. The CDR3 nucleotides are TGCGCCAGCAGGAACACAGGGGTGAGGGATGGCTACACCTTC. Protein: CASRNTGVRDGYTF. The full variable domain, with the rest looked up from reference TRBV5-1 and TRBJ1-2, is KAGVTQTPRYLIKTRGQQVTLSCSPISGHRSVSWYQQTPGQGLQFLFEYFSETQRNKGNFPGRFSGRQFSNSRSEMNVSTLELGDSALYLCASRNTGVRDGYTFGSGTRLTVV.

The rearrangement joins TRBV7-2 to TRBJ2-7; D perhaps matches TRBD2 (6 bases). V was pared by 0 bases and J by 4 bases, with 10 bases between. The CDR3 has 14 amino acids. Germline V gene sequence: CDR1 SGHTA, CDR2 FQGNSA. The CDR3 here is CASSLASGTYEQYF. The CDR3 DNA reads as TGTGCCAGCAGCTTAGCTAGCGGAACTTACGAGCAGTACTTC.

V is TRBV15 and J is TRBJ1-2; weak D call: TRBD1 (5 bases). In germline, CDR1 is LNHNV, CDR2 YYDKDF (reference sequence). CDR3 size: 12 residues. Trimming cost V 8 bases and J 1 base, with 8 bases left between them. CDR3 bases: TGTGCCACCCAGGGAGGTAACTATGGCTACACCTTC. Translating gives CATQGGNYGYTF. Variable domain in full (rest from reference TRBV15 and TRBJ1-2): DAMVIQNPRYQVTQFGKPVTLSCSQTLNHNVMYWYQQKSSQAPKLLFHYYDKDFNNEADTPDNFQSRRPNTSFCFLDIRSPGLGDTAMYLCATQGGNYGYTFGSGTRLTVV.

This clone occurred once. V is TRBV7-3 and J is TRBJ2-5; 8 bases map to TRBD2. The CDR3 spans 13 residues. Germline CDR1 is SGHTA and CDR2 is FQGTGA. V lost 5 bases and J lost 7; bases outside the gene matches: 6. CDR3 DNA sequence: TGTGCCAGCAGCCCAAGCGGGGGTGCGACCCAGTACTTC. It yields the protein CASSPSGGATQYF.

J is TRBJ1-3 and V is TRBV14; D gene unclear. From germline, CDR1 is SGHDN and CDR2 FVKESK. The V end lost 3 bases, the J end lost 0 bases, and 9 bases lay between the germline ends. The CDR3 length is 15 residues. The CDR3 DNA sequence: TGTGCCAGCAGCCATACAGTCGTCTCTGGAAACACCATATATTTT. Its translation: CASSHTVVSGNTIYF.

This chain links TRBV4-3 with TRBJ2-7, with TRBD2 matching 8 bases. From germline, CDR1 is LGHNA and CDR2 YSLEER. After removal of 1 base from V and 3 bases from J, the junction contained 5 bases not matched to a gene. The CDR3 loop spans 15 amino acids. CDR3 in amino acids: CASSQGTSQVYEQYF. The CDR3 DNA reads TGCGCCAGCAGCCAAGGGACTAGCCAGGTCTACGAGCAGTACTTC.

For the CDR3, the DNA is TGTGCCAGCAGCGTAGGAGGGAGCCAGTCCTACTTGAACACTGAAGCTTTCTTT. It codes for CASSVGGSQSYLNTEAFF. The J gene is TRBJ1-1, the V gene TRBV9, with D uncertain. Trimming removed 0 bases at V and 0 bases at J, with 18 bases between. Germline loops: CDR1 SGDLS, CDR2 YYNGEE. CDR3 length equals 18 residues.

V and J are TRBV15 and TRBJ2-5; perhaps TRBD1 as D (6 bases). The CDR3 runs to 17 residues. The germline V gene has CDR1 LNHNV and CDR2 YYDKDF (reference sequence). The germline V and J ends were trimmed by 0 bases and 5 bases, with 19 bases remaining between them. The DNA for the CDR3 is TGTGCCACCAGCAGAGACTTATTTGCAGGGGCTGTGGAGACCCAGTACTTC. Its translation is CATSRDLFAGAVETQYF.

The rearrangement links TRBV5-8 to TRBJ1-5, with TRBD1 matching 10 bases. V shed 3 bases and J 6 bases; nucleotides not matched to a gene: 9. The germline CDR1 and CDR2 sequences are SGHTS and YDEGEE. The CDR3 is made up of 16 amino acids. CDR3 loop: CASSSEGTGVGQPQHF. DNA of the CDR3: TGTGCCAGCAGCTCCGAGGGGACAGGGGTTGGTCAGCCCCAGCATTTT.

The CDR3 reads CASTGYNTGELFF. The CDR3 nucleotides read TGTGCCAGCACCGGGTACAACACCGGGGAGCTGTTTTTT. The V call is TRBV6-5, the J call TRBJ2-2, with D unclear. V lost 7 bases and J lost 2, with 8 bases in between. The CDR3 totals 13 residues. Germline CDR1 MNHEY, CDR2 SVGAGI.

Concerning this clone: The likely explanation is a read error, given a far larger clone one base away. The same CDR3 arises from other DNA sequences in this sample as well. The genes are TRBV6-6 and TRBJ2-7, with 10 bases fitting TRBD1. The CDR3 covers 13 residues. The germline CDR1 and CDR2 sequences are MNHNY and SVGAGI (reference sequence). The V segment lost 6 bases and the J segment 1 base; nucleotides outside the gene matches: 0. CDR3 sequence: CASRGQGSYEQYF. DNA of the CDR3: TGTGCCAGCAGGGGACAGGGGTCCTACGAGCAGTACTTC.

The rearrangement links TRBV7-8 to TRBJ2-2, with 8 bases identical to TRBD2. The V segment lost 3 bases and the J segment 6 bases; nucleotides outside the gene matches: 9. Germline V CDR1 and CDR2: SGHVS, FQNEAQ. The CDR3 runs 16 residues. The CDR3 is CASSFRPGGRAGELFF. The CDR3, as DNA: TGTGCCAGCAGCTTCAGACCGGGAGGGAGGGCCGGGGAGCTGTTTTTT.